The rows below give T cell receptor beta chains drawn from one sample of a study of cytotoxic CD8 clonotypes in ibrutinib-treated CLL. Profiled with immunoSEQ multiplex PCR; TCRdb holds only in-frame clones, not every one. Of 55,000 to 60,000 clones listed, roughly 54% are singletons. The sequenced sample was PBMCs, obtained at disease progression, from a patient treated with ibrutinib. The receptors derive from a human donor with chronic lymphocytic leukemia. Both conserved end residues are part of each CDR3. D genes are given only for firm matches. Size tells how often a clone was seen (once, few, many) or the class of an expanded clone, and some rows leave it out.

CDR3 length: 13
J gene: TRBJ1-6
V gene: TRBV12-2
D gene: NA
clone size: NA
CDR3 protein: CASRFVGDQPLHF
CDR3 DNA: TGTGCAAGTCGCTTCGTGGGGGATCAACCCCTCCACTTT

CDR3 length: 16
J gene: TRBJ2-1
V gene: TRBV19
D gene: TRBD2
clone size: NA
CDR3 protein: CASSMRSGGSGLEQFF
CDR3 DNA: TGTGCCAGTAGTATGCGGAGCGGGGGAAGCGGTCTTGAGCAGTTCTTC

CDR3 length: 14
J gene: TRBJ1-4
V gene: TRBV7-9
D gene: NA
clone size: medium-sized
CDR3 protein: CASSSRASNEKLFF
CDR3 DNA: TGTGCCAGCAGCAGCAGGGCCTCTAATGAAAAACTGTTTTTT

CDR3 length: 11
J gene: TRBJ2-7
V gene: TRBV7-9
D gene: NA
clone size: few
CDR3 protein: CASSLEREQYF
CDR3 DNA: TGTGCCAGCAGCTTAGAGAGGGAGCAGTACTTC

CDR3 length: 15
J gene: TRBJ1-5
V gene: TRBV6-5
D gene: NA
clone size: NA
CDR3 protein: CASSPTRANNQPQHF
CDR3 DNA: TGTGCCAGCAGCCCAACCAGGGCGAACAATCAGCCCCAGCATTTT

CDR3 length: 15
J gene: TRBJ1-2
V gene: TRBV6-5
D gene: NA
clone size: NA
CDR3 protein: CASSDSGGLGYGYTF
CDR3 DNA: TGTGCCAGCAGTGACTCTGGGGGCTTAGGCTATGGCTACACCTTC

CDR3 length: 12
J gene: TRBJ2-7
V gene: TRBV5-4
D gene: NA
clone size: NA
CDR3 protein: CASSLDGYEQYF
CDR3 DNA: TGTGCCAGCAGCCTGGACGGCTACGAGCAGTACTTC

CDR3 length: 16
J gene: TRBJ2-2
V gene: TRBV11-3
D gene: TRBD2
clone size: few
CDR3 protein: CASSHGLAGDTGELFF
CDR3 DNA: TGTGCCAGCAGCCACGGACTAGCGGGGGACACCGGGGAGCTGTTTTTT

CDR3 length: 15
J gene: TRBJ2-3
V gene: TRBV18
D gene: TRBD1
clone size: NA
CDR3 protein: CASSQGQGAADTQYF
CDR3 DNA: TGTGCCAGCTCACAAGGACAGGGGGCCGCAGATACGCAGTATTTT

CDR3 length: 16
J gene: TRBJ2-7
V gene: TRBV18
D gene: TRBD1
clone size: once
CDR3 protein: CASSPGAGQGPYEQYF
CDR3 DNA: TGTGCCAGCTCACCTGGGGCAGGACAGGGGCCCTACGAGCAGTACTTC